The clone carrying this T cell receptor beta chain has only one observation. This sample stems from a study of cytomegalovirus exposure and HLA in healthy donors. The wider study: Most genotyped donors, about four fifths of 350 to 500, had Caucasian-associated genetic ancestry.

PCR involved 60 Vbeta and 13 Jbeta primers. Only in-frame clones appear in the TCRdb table, and some are missing; sequencing was by immunoSEQ multiplex PCR. Among about 91,000 clones listed, 80% to 90% were seen once. The CDR3 loop spans 14 amino acids. Germline V gene lookup returns CDR1 SQVTM and CDR2 ANQGSEA. J gave up 4 bases and V 5 bases, and 9 bases lay outside the gene matches. Despite likely unrecorded immune exposures, the donors were nominally healthy at the time of sampling. The sample comprised PBMCs. This clonotype was sampled from a man aged 18 to 29 in good health and CMV-seronegative. The chain joins TRBV29-1 to TRBJ2-5; 8 nucleotides agree with TRBD2. CDR3 sequence: CSVLTISGRETQYF. In nucleotides, the CDR3 is TGCAGCGTTCTCACTATAAGCGGGAGAGAGACCCAGTACTTC.